The sequence of this T cell receptor (beta chain) was determined in a study of chronic HIV infection and antiretroviral therapy (dated by TCRdb to the mid-2010s). In regard to this clonotype: Its antigen is still unknown. Nothing much larger sits one base from this clone, and base qualities are not available.

Libraries were prepared through 5' RACE. TCRdb shows the sequencer as Illumina MiSeq. TCRdb took the public reads, trimmed them with fastp at Q25, ran MiXCR for clone calling and kept in-frame beta chains. Merged by CDR3 protein, the rows form single entries marked with the most common genes and DNA. In all, the sample holds more than 25,000 distinct CDR3 sequences, and about 9.7% of those were seen once. Roughly 2.4% of the sample goes to the ten largest clones. This TCR derives from an adult who had HIV and had not received antiretroviral therapy, or was an uninfected healthy control (not recorded which). Specimen: peripheral blood.

The DNA is TGTGCCAGCTTCAGCTTTTCAGATACGCAGTATTTT. Translated, it gives CASFSFSDTQYF. The sequence joins TRBV6-5 to TRBJ2-3, with the D gene too uncertain to name. The CDR3 covers 12 residues, taking in both the cysteine and the phenylalanine. Left in the record is the CDR3 DNA by itself, 36 bases read in frame from the first base. From a lookup of the germline V gene, CDR1 and CDR2 are MNHEY and SVGAGI. Deletion took 8 bases off V and 4 bases off J, with a span of 10 bases between the germline ends.